The 32 T cell receptor beta chains below were found in one sample sequenced in a study of beta chain features in type 1 diabetes. Study outcomes and limitations: Researchers report that Type 1 diabetes patients had moderately but significantly shorter TCRB CDR3s across all four CD4+ subsets.

Since all of the isolated RNA was reverse transcribed, expressed TCRB transcripts were what got sequenced. Sequenced by immunoSEQ multiplex PCR; TCRdb stores in-frame clones only, minus some. The sample yields about 160,000 clones, 8% to 8.5% seen once. The antigens for these receptors are not known. Sequenced input: central memory CD4+ T cells from blood. All receptors come from a woman under 30 with type 1 diabetes.

This chain connects TRBV4-3 to TRBJ2-3; 9 bases line up with TRBD1. CDR1 is LGHNA and CDR2 is YSLEER in the germline V gene. The CDR3 contains 18 residues. Trimming took 3 bases from V and 6 from J; bases not matched to a gene: 16. The CDR3 reads CASSHEKTGGIRSDTQYF. DNA for the CDR3: TGCGCCAGCAGCCACGAGAAAACAGGGGGCATAAGATCGGATACGCAGTATTTT.

This chain links TRBV5-5 with TRBJ2-1; 9 nucleotides align to TRBD2. V trimming: 5 bases; J trimming: 9 bases; junction bases outside the gene matches: 6. From germline, CDR1 is SGHKS and CDR2 YYEKEE (reference sequence). This CDR3 spans 13 amino acids. The CDR3: CASRPAGGSEQFF. CDR3 DNA sequence: TGTGCCAGCAGACCAGCGGGAGGCTCTGAGCAGTTCTTC.

Worth noting for this clone: The sample contains more than one DNA sequence encoding this CDR3. J is TRBJ2-3 and V is TRBV4-2, with 12 nucleotides matching TRBD2. V shed 1 base, J shed 0 bases, and the junction held 2 bases outside the gene matches. The CDR3 is 17 residues long. Germline lookup yields CDR1 LGHNA and CDR2 YNFKEQ. The CDR3 DNA reads as TGTGCCAGCAGCCAAGGGACTAGCGGGACTAGCACAGATACGCAGTATTTT. Translation gives CASSQGTSGTSTDTQYF.

This clone was observed a handful of times. At one boundary the junction diverges from the germline segment, which might be a read error. The genes are TRBV10-3 and TRBJ2-7; D remains unclear. Germline V gene lookup returns CDR1 ENHRY and CDR2 SYGVKD. This CDR3 comprises 13 residues. The CDR3 region is CAISEFPSDEQYF. For the CDR3, the DNA is TGTGCCATCAGTGAGTTCCCCTCCGACGAGCAGTACTTC.

A few counts support this clone. V usage is TRBV27 and J usage is TRBJ2-1, with TRBD2 matching over 14 bases. CDR3 size: 18 residues. Trimming removed 4 bases from V and 5 bases from J; junction bases left unmatched: 10. Germline loops: CDR1 MNHEY, CDR2 SMNVEV (reference sequence). The CDR3 DNA is TGTGCCAGCAGTTCCTTGACTAGCGGGAGGGGAAGGGACAATGAGCAGTTCTTC. The encoded protein is CASSSLTSGRGRDNEQFF.

Only a few counts were recorded for this clone. The chain carries TRBV7-2 and TRBJ2-1, with unresolved D. The V end was cut by 5 bases, the J end by 6 bases, with 8 bases between. The CDR3 is made up of 12 amino acids. Germline assignment: CDR1 SGHTA and CDR2 FQGNSA. The CDR3 loop is CASSPGFNEQFF. CDR3 DNA: TGTGCCAGCAGCCCAGGCTTCAATGAGCAGTTCTTC.

This clone was counted a few times. This chain connects TRBV4-3 to TRBJ2-3; D may be TRBD2 (5 bases). The ends were cut back, 4 bases at V and 5 bases at J, with 13 bases in the middle. The CDR3 is 14 amino acids. CDR1 and CDR2 from the germline V gene are LGHNA and YSLEER. The CDR3 sequence is CASSLTRGGDTQYF. The CDR3 nucleotides read TGCGCCAGCAGCCTAACCCGAGGAGGAGATACGCAGTATTTT.

The V call is TRBV10-3, the J call TRBJ2-7; D unclear. V was trimmed by 3 bases and J by 6 bases, leaving 12 bases between them. There are 13 residues in the CDR3. Germline assignment: CDR1 ENHRY and CDR2 SYGVKD. The CDR3 reads CAISEPELSEQYF. Written as DNA, the CDR3 is TGTGCCATCAGTGAACCGGAGTTGTCCGAGCAGTACTTC.

This clone showed up just a few times. The CDR3 nucleotides read TGTGCCAGCAGCCAAGACGGTCTTTTTAGGAGTCGGGGTGAGCAGTTCTTC. Translating gives CASSQDGLFRSRGEQFF. The chain combines TRBV4-2 with TRBJ2-1; D may be TRBD2 (5 bases). Germline V gives CDR1 LGHNA, CDR2 YNFKEQ. Trimming stripped 0 bases from V and 9 bases from J, with 21 bases between. The CDR3 runs 17 residues.

In this sample, this clone turned up a few times. The V and J genes are TRBV4-2 and TRBJ2-3; 11 bases are shared with TRBD2. The CDR3 contains 16 residues. The V gene's germline CDR1 is LGHNA and CDR2 YNFKEQ. The J segment lost 1 base and the V segment lost 3 bases, leaving 3 bases of the junction unmatched. The chain's CDR3 is CASSQELAGGTDTQYF. The CDR3 nucleotides read TGTGCCAGCAGCCAGGAACTAGCGGGGGGCACAGATACGCAGTATTTT.

This clone was recorded at least ten times. The chain links TRBV29-1 to TRBJ2-1, with TRBD2 matching over 12 bases. After removal of 3 bases from V and 8 bases from J, the junction contained 5 bases not matched to a gene. CDR3 length: 14 residues. CDR1 SQVTM and CDR2 ANQGSEA come from the germline V gene. CDR3 protein: CSVDGLAGRDEQFF. CDR3 nucleotides: TGCAGCGTTGACGGACTAGCGGGAAGGGATGAGCAGTTCTTC.

V and J are TRBV18 and TRBJ2-3; D not certain. The CDR3 is 15 amino acids. V lost 6 bases to trimming and J lost 2 bases, with 15 bases between them. Germline CDR1 is KGHSH and CDR2 is LQKENI. For the CDR3, the DNA is TGTGCCAGCTCGCCTACCCCGGGTCCCACAGATACGCAGTATTTT. As protein: CASSPTPGPTDTQYF.

This chain connects TRBV4-3 to TRBJ2-2; 12 positions match TRBD2. From germline, CDR1 is LGHNA and CDR2 YSLEER. V lost 0 bases, J lost 7 bases, and 6 bases stayed unmatched. The CDR3 is made up of 17 amino acids. CDR3 DNA sequence: TGCGCCAGCAGCCAAGAGGCTAGCGGGAGGGCCAACGGGGAGCTGTTTTTT. Amino acids: CASSQEASGRANGELFF.

In its sample, this clone was seen a few times. V and J are TRBV2 and TRBJ2-3, with 7 bases matching TRBD2. The CDR3 length is 14 residues. Trimming cost V 6 bases and J 1 base; bases outside gene matches: 4. Germline V lookup: CDR1 SNHLY, CDR2 FYNNEI. The CDR3 reads CASRASGGTDTQYF. The CDR3 DNA is TGTGCCAGCAGAGCTAGCGGTGGCACAGATACGCAGTATTTT.

The J gene is TRBJ2-5, the V gene TRBV15; D is ambiguous. Germline CDR1 LNHNV, CDR2 YYDKDF (reference sequence). V was shortened by 3 bases and J by 7 bases, with 15 bases between the two germline ends. The CDR3 runs 14 residues. CDR3 residues: CATSRGEPHVTQYF. The DNA for the CDR3 is TGTGCCACCAGCAGGGGCGAACCCCATGTGACCCAGTACTTC.

The chain has TRBV5-8 and TRBJ1-5, with 10 bases that match TRBD1. The germline gives CDR1 SGHTS, CDR2 YDEGEE. This CDR3 region has 14 residues. The V and J ends lost 5 bases and 5 bases, in that order; junction bases with no gene match: 4. The CDR3 spells CASRRDRGDQPQHF. In nucleotides, the CDR3 is TGTGCCAGCAGACGGGACAGGGGTGATCAGCCCCAGCATTTT.

This clone was counted only a few times. The J gene is TRBJ1-2, the V gene TRBV29-1; D is undetermined. Trimming took 7 bases from V and 4 from J, leaving 10 bases between them. Germline-derived CDR1 and CDR2 are SQVTM and ANQGSEA. The CDR3 totals 11 residues. CDR3 DNA: TGCAGCGCGGGAGAAGCCTATGGCTACACCTTC. Its translation is CSAGEAYGYTF.

This clone was counted a few times. The V call is TRBV7-2, the J call TRBJ2-2; D is unresolved. The CDR3 spans 12 residues. Germline loops: CDR1 SGHTA, CDR2 FQGNSA. The ends were cut back, 5 bases at V and 7 bases at J, with 8 bases in the middle. CDR3 in DNA: TGTGCCAGCAGCCCTAACGGCGGGGAGCTGTTTTTT. Its protein is CASSPNGGELFF.

This clone was found once. The chain uses TRBV11-2 and TRBJ2-7, with D maybe TRBD1 (6 bases). This CDR3 contains 13 residues. Germline V gene sequence: CDR1 SGHAT, CDR2 FQNNGV. Trimming took off 4 bases at V and 2 bases at J, with 9 bases between the two ends. CDR3 region: CASSSNRAYEQYF. Here the CDR3 DNA reads TGTGCCAGCAGCTCAAACAGGGCCTACGAGCAGTACTTC.

The rearrangement links TRBV11-2 to TRBJ2-1, with TRBD2 matching over 8 bases. The CDR3 runs 14 residues. The germline CDR1 and CDR2 sequences are SGHAT and FQNNGV. Unmatched junction bases numbered 5, after V lost 0 bases and J lost 10 bases. CDR3 nucleotide sequence: TGTGCCAGCAGCTTAGAGACCGGGGGGGCGGAGCAGTTCTTC. Its translation is CASSLETGGAEQFF.

This clone occurred a few times. The genes are TRBV18 and TRBJ2-1; 10 positions match TRBD2. There are 17 residues in the CDR3. V lost 3 bases to trimming and J lost 11 bases; unmatched junction nucleotides: 16. The germline gives CDR1 KGHSH, CDR2 LQKENI. The CDR3 DNA follows: TGTGCCAGCTCACCGACTCAAGCGGGAGGGCCGGGGTCGAAGCAGTTCTTC. As protein: CASSPTQAGGPGSKQFF. Full variable domain (missing parts from reference TRBV18 and TRBJ2-1): NAGVMQNPRHLVRRRGQEARLRCSPMKGHSHVYWYRQLPEEGLKFMVYLQKENIIDESGMPKERFSAEFPKEGPSILRIQQVVRGDSAAYFCASSPTQAGGPGSKQFFGPGTRLTVL.

This chain's CDR3 is CASRWTVNQPQHF. The CDR3 nucleotides are TGTGCCAGCAGATGGACAGTCAATCAGCCCCAGCATTTT. The chain couples TRBV16 to TRBJ1-5, with a weak D call TRBD1 (6 bases). CDR3 length: 13 residues. V shed 6 bases and J shed 3 bases, with 9 bases lying between them. Germline CDR1 and CDR2: KGHSY and FQNENV. The variable domain in full, with the rest retrieved from reference TRBV16 and TRBJ1-5, is GEEVAQTPKHLVRGEGQKAKLYCAPIKGHSYVFWYQQVLKNEFKFLISFQNENVFDETGMPKERFSAKCLPNSPCSLEIQATKLEDSAVYFCASRWTVNQPQHFGDGTRLSIL.

V gene TRBV6-6 combines with J gene TRBJ1-2, with 7 nucleotides matching TRBD1. The CDR3 extends over 13 amino acids. V lost 11 bases, J lost 8 bases, and 14 bases stayed unmatched. Germline assignment: CDR1 MNHNY and CDR2 SVGAGI (reference sequence). CDR3 loop: CALRDSGPWGYTF. In nucleotides, the CDR3 is TGTGCCTTAAGGGACAGTGGGCCTTGGGGCTACACCTTC.

This clone was found a few times. The chain carries TRBV19 and TRBJ1-3; D is perhaps TRBD1 (5 bases). CDR3 size: 15 residues. CDR1 and CDR2 from the germline V gene are LNHDA and SQIVND (reference sequence). Trimming cost V 3 bases and J 2 bases, with 11 bases left between them. In DNA form, the CDR3 reads TGTGCCAGTAGTATGTTCGGGGGTGCTGGAAACACCATATATTTT. Translated: CASSMFGGAGNTIYF.

The chain is built from TRBV6-1 and TRBJ1-2; D perhaps matches TRBD1 (5 bases). The CDR3 contains 13 residues. The germline CDR1 and CDR2 sequences are MNHNS and SASEGT. Trimming took 5 bases from V and 3 from J, leaving 10 bases between them. The CDR3 sequence is CASSTTRDYGYTF. CDR3 bases: TGTGCCAGCAGTACCACCAGGGACTATGGCTACACCTTC.

The chain links TRBV7-2 to TRBJ2-5, with TRBD1 identical over 12 bases. The trim removed 5 bases at V and 7 bases at J, leaving 11 bases unmatched. Germline V CDR1 and CDR2: SGHTA, FQGNSA. The CDR3 has 16 amino acids. CDR3 loop: CASSHAAGQGAGTQYF. The CDR3, as DNA: TGTGCCAGCAGCCACGCTGCGGGACAGGGGGCAGGGACCCAGTACTTC.

This clone was seen a handful of times. The chain joins TRBV7-2 to TRBJ2-1; 8 nucleotides agree with TRBD1. The trim removed 4 bases at V and 4 bases at J, leaving 6 bases unmatched. The CDR3 is 15 amino acids. Germline CDR1 is SGHTA and CDR2 is FQGNSA. As DNA, the CDR3 is TGTGCCAGCAGCTACGACAGGGGACGGTACAATGAGCAGTTCTTC. Translating it yields CASSYDRGRYNEQFF.

This clone was found a few times. V usage is TRBV4-3 and J usage is TRBJ2-5, with D possibly matching TRBD1 (5 bases). The germline CDR1 and CDR2 sequences are LGHNA and YSLEER. Trimming left V 3 bases short and J 1 base short, with 12 bases between. The CDR3 contains 15 residues. CDR3 region: CASSHSGPPQETQYF. The DNA of the CDR3 is TGCGCCAGCAGCCACTCAGGGCCACCCCAAGAGACCCAGTACTTC.

Regarding this clone: This CDR3 is also generated by other DNA sequences in the sample. The rearrangement uses TRBV18 and TRBJ2-7; the D gene is possibly TRBD2 (5 bases). The V gene lost 2 bases and the J gene lost 4 bases, with 6 bases spanning the gap. This CDR3 contains 12 residues. Germline V gene sequence: CDR1 KGHSH, CDR2 LQKENI. CDR3 in DNA: TGTGCCAGCTCACCAACGGGGTACGAGCAGTACTTC. Protein product: CASSPTGYEQYF.

This clone was observed a handful of times. The rearrangement links TRBV5-1 to TRBJ1-1, with D possibly being TRBD1 (5 bases). Trimming cost V 6 bases and J 0 bases, with 12 bases left between them. Per the germline V gene, CDR1 is SGHRS and CDR2 is YFSETQ. The CDR3 sequence is 14 residues long. The CDR3 here is CASTEGLMNTEAFF. In nucleotides, the CDR3 is TGCGCCAGCACCGAGGGACTGATGAACACTGAAGCTTTCTTT.

In regard to this clone: The junction departs from germline at one end; a sequencing error may be responsible. The chain has TRBV11-3 and TRBJ2-7; D unresolved. Germline values: CDR1 SGHNT, CDR2 YENEEA. CDR3 length: 8 residues. The CDR3 region is CASTGFHF. The CDR3 region has the DNA TGTGCCAGCACCGGGTTTCACTTC.

The chain links TRBV5-4 to TRBJ2-2; 10 nucleotides align to TRBD1. Germline V lookup: CDR1 SGHNT, CDR2 YYREEE (reference sequence). V lost 4 bases and J lost 7; bases outside the gene matches: 7. This CDR3 is built from 15 residues. CDR3: CASSPGQGSVGELFF. The CDR3 DNA is TGTGCCAGCAGCCCGGGACAGGGGAGCGTCGGGGAGCTGTTTTTT.